One TCR beta chain is described in this entry. Its specificity is unknown. This specimen belongs to a study of CD8+ T cells in alopecia areata. For the study at large: Administration of oral tofacitinib to treated patients was at 5 to 10 mg twice daily. Tofacitinib continued for 6 to 18 months and was then withheld for 6 months. Study results and limitations: Persistence in scalp and blood during tofacitinib was observed for many expanded lesional clones.

Documented treatment: oral pan-JAK inhibitor, 5-10 mg twice daily. Peripheral blood and lesional scalp punch biopsies came from alopecia areata patients. V was trimmed by 2 bases and J by 0 bases, leaving 11 bases between them. The CDR3 contains 16 residues. Germline CDR1 reads MNHNS; CDR2 reads SASEGT. Sequencing relied on a cDNA template that was reverse transcribed from extracted RNA. Repertoires were generated with immunoSEQ multiplex PCR, while TCRdb's copy carries only in-frame clones and drops some. The table shows 85,000 to 110,000 clones, with just over 85% occurring only once. The sample in question was CD8+ T cells sorted from blood, obtained at roughly week 30, from a patient treated with tofacitinib. V gene TRBV6-1 combines with J gene TRBJ2-1, with D maybe TRBD1 (6 bases). This clonotype was sampled from a human donor with alopecia areata. CDR3 DNA: TGTGCCAGCAGTGAATCGGAGGACAGCTCCTACAATGAGCAGTTCTTC. Amino acid sequence: CASSESEDSSYNEQFF.